The subject of this entry is one T cell receptor beta chain. Antigen: not known. This entry belongs to a study of identical twins. TCRdb passed the 5' RACE reads through MiXCR, listing each CDR3 protein once. The data hold hundreds of thousands of distinct CDR3 sequences, with 9.4% observed a single time. The study, taken as a whole, reports: Weaker excess twin sharing was seen among beta out-of-frame sequences.

Sequenced input: memory (CD45RO+) T cells sorted from blood. The source is a woman aged 18-30 years in good health.

Here the CDR3 reads CASSIRDTSSYEQYF. The CDR3 coding sequence is TGTGCCAGCTCAATCCGGGACACGAGCTCCTACGAGCAGTACTTC. The chain carries TRBV18 and TRBJ2-7; TRBD1 is a possible D gene (6 bases). Trimming removed 5 bases at V and 0 bases at J, with 14 bases between. Germline loops: CDR1 KGHSH, CDR2 LQKENI. The CDR3 is 15 amino acids.